What follows are 17 T cell receptor beta chains derived from one specimen sequenced in a study of control samples from healthy donors and cancer patients. Sequencing used immunoSEQ multiplex PCR; TCRdb keeps in-frame clones, though not all of them. The table has around 110,000 clones, 93% seen once; the top ten hold 2.6%. Sequencing was carried out using blood. These receptors came from a man between 25 and 39 years old in good health.

Comments on this clone: The conserved closing phenylalanine or tryptophan is absent in this CDR3, likely reflecting a read error. No DNA is shown, since the ends of the CDR3 on it are uncertain; the CDR3 is the one TCRdb lists. Here the CDR3 reads CASQTGQL. The chain recombines TRBV2 with TRBJ1-4; the table's D call, TRBD1, was not checked against the DNA. CDR1 and CDR2 (germline): SNHLY, FYNNEI. The CDR3 length equals 8 residues, ends included.

The V call is TRBV12-3 or TRBV12-4, the J call TRBJ1-1; D uncertain. This CDR3 contains 13 residues. V shed 1 base and J shed 1 base, with 4 bases lying between them. CDR3 nucleotides: TGTGCCAGCAGTTTAGGCGGGAACACTGAAGCTTTCTTT. This sequence encodes CASSLGGNTEAFF.

This chain's CDR3 is CASGLGYSAREKLFF. The CDR3 nucleotides are TGTGCTAGTGGTTTGGGCTACTCAGCCCGGGAAAAACTGTTTTTT. V gene TRBV12-5 combines with J gene TRBJ1-4, with D unresolved. Germline values: CDR1 LGHNT, CDR2 FRNRAP. V was pared by 1 base and J by 8 bases, with 14 bases between. This CDR3 has 15 amino acids.

The rearrangement joins TRBV2 to TRBJ1-1; TRBD1 matches at 9 bases. The CDR3 covers 15 residues. J gave up 4 bases and V 6 bases, and 9 bases lay outside the gene matches. Germline assignment: CDR1 SNHLY and CDR2 FYNNEI. This CDR3 reads CASSPTGGDGTEAFF. CDR3 DNA sequence: TGTGCCAGCAGCCCAACAGGGGGCGACGGCACTGAAGCTTTCTTT.

This sequence joins TRBV5-4 and TRBJ1-1; unclear D gene. Germline V gene sequence: CDR1 SGHNT, CDR2 YYREEE (reference sequence). The CDR3 sequence is 17 residues long. Trimming took 4 bases from V and 0 from J, leaving 19 bases between them. CDR3 protein: CASSLASTGPLNTEAFF. In nucleotides, the CDR3 is TGTGCCAGCAGCCTAGCCTCGACGGGCCCTCTGAACACTGAAGCTTTCTTT.

The chain couples TRBV7-9 to TRBJ1-3, with 9 bases aligning to TRBD1. CDR1 and CDR2 (germline): SEHNR, FQNEAQ (reference sequence). V gave up 4 bases and J gave up 0 bases; unmatched junction bases: 4. The CDR3 runs to 16 residues. For the CDR3, the DNA is TGTGCCAGCAGCTCGGGACAGGGACACTCTGGAAACACCATATATTTT. Protein product: CASSSGQGHSGNTIYF.

CDR3 in amino acids: CASRGGASSPLHF. Here the CDR3 DNA reads TGTGCCAGCAGGGGGGGGGCATCTTCACCCCTCCACTTT. This chain joins TRBV27 and TRBJ1-6, with D possibly TRBD1 on 6 matching bases. CDR1 and CDR2 from the germline V gene are MNHEY and SMNVEV (reference sequence). This CDR3 spans 13 amino acids. V lost 6 bases, J lost 9 bases, and 12 bases lay in between.

This rearrangement joins TRBV11-1 to TRBJ2-5; 7 nucleotides line up with TRBD1. Germline V gene data show CDR1 as SGHAT and CDR2 as FQDESV (reference sequence). This CDR3 region has 15 residues. V gave up 3 bases and J gave up 0 bases; unmatched junction bases: 4. The CDR3 reads CASSLRGTDQETQYF. The CDR3 DNA reads TGTGCCAGCAGCTTGAGGGGGACAGACCAAGAGACCCAGTACTTC.

The chain couples TRBV19 to TRBJ1-1; TRBD1 might be the D (5 bases). Trimming stripped 5 bases from V and 6 bases from J, with 19 bases between. CDR3 size: 15 residues. Germline V gene lookup returns CDR1 LNHDA and CDR2 SQIVND (reference sequence). The CDR3 here is CASSLVDRDDPEAFF. The CDR3 DNA sequence: TGTGCCAGTAGTCTGGTGGATAGGGACGATCCTGAAGCTTTCTTT.

The J gene is TRBJ2-6, the V gene TRBV19; 9 bases match TRBD1. Trimming at V came to 4 bases and at J to 2 bases, leaving 9 bases not matched to a gene. Per germline, CDR1 LNHDA and CDR2 SQIVND (reference sequence). CDR3 size: 18 residues. The CDR3 here is CASSTYKQGAPGANVLTF. CDR3 coding DNA: TGTGCCAGTAGTACCTATAAACAGGGGGCGCCTGGGGCCAACGTCCTGACTTTC.

The V and J genes are TRBV6-5 and TRBJ1-5, with D unclear. CDR1 and CDR2 from the germline V gene are MNHEY and SVGAGI. Trimming took 6 bases from V and 2 from J, leaving 5 bases between them. This CDR3 has 12 residues. The CDR3 is CASRTGNQPQHF. CDR3 nucleotides: TGTGCCAGCAGGACGGGCAATCAGCCCCAGCATTTT.

This sequence joins TRBV5-5 and TRBJ2-3; 8 bases agree with TRBD1. V lost 2 bases and J lost 3; bases outside the gene matches: 2. Germline values: CDR1 SGHKS, CDR2 YYEKEE (reference sequence). CDR3 length equals 14 residues. CDR3 region: CASSFRQGTDTQYF. DNA for the CDR3: TGTGCCAGCAGCTTCCGACAGGGGACAGATACGCAGTATTTT.

This clone was counted a single time. This chain uses TRBV5-5 with TRBJ2-7, with D perhaps assigned TRBD1 or TRBD2 (6 bases each). Trimming stripped 2 bases from V and 2 bases from J, with 11 bases between. CDR1 is SGHKS and CDR2 is YYEKEE in the germline V gene (reference sequence). The CDR3 is made up of 14 amino acids. CDR3 sequence (DNA): TGTGCCAGCAGCTTTCAAGGGGGGACCTACGAGCAGTACGTC. It translates to CASSFQGGTYEQYV.

The rearrangement links TRBV4-2 to TRBJ2-1; TRBD2 matches 11 bases. V lost 8 bases, J lost 1 base, and 10 bases stayed unmatched. There are 17 residues in the CDR3. The germline CDR1 and CDR2 sequences are LGHNA and YNFKEQ. CDR3 loop: CASGEIAGGQSYNEQFF. The CDR3 coding sequence is TGTGCCAGCGGAGAGATAGCGGGGGGGCAATCCTACAATGAGCAGTTCTTC.

The rearrangement joins TRBV7-9 to TRBJ1-2; D not resolved. Germline V gives CDR1 SEHNR, CDR2 FQNEAQ (reference sequence). The CDR3 has 13 residues. The V end was cut by 4 bases, the J end by 8 bases, with 14 bases between. The CDR3 DNA follows: TGTGCCAGCAGCTCGGACTTCTTTTGGGGCTACACCTTC. This gives the protein CASSSDFFWGYTF.

The CDR3 loop reads CASSPGQGLNTEAFF. As DNA, the CDR3 is TGTGCCAGCAGCCCCGGGCAGGGTTTGAACACTGAAGCTTTCTTT. The V gene is TRBV7-9, the J gene TRBJ1-1; tentatively, D is TRBD1 (5 bases). Trimming took off 5 bases at V and 0 bases at J, with 13 bases between the two ends. Germline V gene sequence: CDR1 SEHNR, CDR2 FQNEAQ (reference sequence). The CDR3 spans 15 residues.

The genes are TRBV27 and TRBJ1-6, with TRBD1 matching over 9 bases. This CDR3 is 16 amino acids long. Germline V gene sequence: CDR1 MNHEY, CDR2 SMNVEV (reference sequence). Losses at the gene ends were 6 bases for V and 9 bases for J; bases not matched to a gene: 12. The CDR3 nucleotides read TGTGCCAGCAGCCCTAAAGGGACAGGGCTATCTTCACCCCTCCACTTT. Translation: CASSPKGTGLSSPLHF.